The sequence of this TCR beta chain was determined in a study of blood T cell repertoires in COVID-19. Study at large: Samples came from the United States, Italy and Spain, spanning acute and convalescent COVID-19. PBMCs, B-cell-depleted T cells, or T cells were the source of the cDNA or gDNA that made up the material.

Authors' analysis steps: Reference gene primer amplification yielded estimated nucleated cell counts. Method: immunoSEQ multiplex PCR; TCRdb's copy keeps in-frame clones and lacks some. The V and J calls and clone size are taken from that table; D and trimming were inferred from the DNA. The table has roughly 20,000 clones, around 83% seen once. This clone was counted a few times. Losses at the gene ends were 7 bases for V and 3 bases for J; bases not matched to a gene: 9. This CDR3 is built from 15 residues. Germline loops: CDR1 MNHEY, CDR2 SVGEGT. Sequencing input: peripheral blood. This clonotype originated in a human donor in a cohort sampled during active COVID-19. V usage is TRBV6-2 or TRBV6-3 and J usage is TRBJ2-7; TRBD2 matches 10 bases. Here the CDR3 reads CASTPSGRGHYEQYF. The CDR3 DNA follows: TGTGCCAGCACCCCCAGCGGGAGGGGCCACTACGAGCAGTACTTC.